Presented here are 27 T cell receptor beta chains from one specimen sequenced in a study of blood T cell repertoires in COVID-19. Sequencing used immunoSEQ multiplex PCR; TCRdb keeps in-frame clones, though not all of them. The repertoire holds over 250,000 clones, with roughly 85% as singletons. The sequencing sample was made of peripheral blood. The source of these receptors is a human donor in a cohort sampled during active COVID-19.

As to this clone: The junction departs from the called germline gene at one end, perhaps through a read error. This same CDR3 is encoded by further DNA sequences in the sample. This sequence joins TRBV7-2 and TRBJ2-5; 7 bases are a match to TRBD2. The CDR3 contains 15 residues. CDR1 and CDR2 (germline): SGHTA, FQGNSA. The CDR3 sequence: CASSLTWRESETQYF. In DNA form, the CDR3 reads TGTGCTAGCAGCTTAACGTGGCGGGAGTCAGAGACCCAGTACTTC.

The chain joins TRBV14 to TRBJ2-1; 9 bases align to TRBD2. CDR1 and CDR2 from the germline V gene are SGHDN and FVKESK. Trimming took 0 bases from V and 7 from J; bases not matched to a gene: 7. The CDR3 is 16 amino acids. DNA for the CDR3: TGTGCCAGCAGCCAAGAAAGCGGGAGGATTCGGAATGAGCAGTTCTTC. Translated: CASSQESGRIRNEQFF. The full variable domain, in which reference TRBV14 and TRBJ2-1 provide the parts outside the CDR3, is EAGVTQFPSHSVIEKGQTVTLRCDPISGHDNLYWYRRVMGKEIKFLLHFVKESKQDESGMPNNRFLAERTGGTYSTLKVQPAELEDSGVYFCASSQESGRIRNEQFFGPGTRLTVL.

The chain is built from TRBV29-1 and TRBJ1-4; 11 nucleotides align to TRBD1. The CDR3 sequence is 14 residues long. After removal of 7 bases from V and 7 bases from J, the junction contained 8 bases not matched to a gene. CDR1 is SQVTM, CDR2 ANQGSEA, per germline. The CDR3 sequence is CSAGRDRGTEKLFF. CDR3 sequence (DNA): TGCAGCGCCGGTCGGGACAGGGGGACTGAAAAACTGTTTTTT.

Worth noting for this clone: Other DNA sequences in this specimen translate into the identical CDR3. This chain uses TRBV7-2 with TRBJ1-5; the D is unclear. V dropped 1 base and J dropped 6 bases, with 7 bases sitting between them. The CDR3 is 13 residues long. CDR1 is SGHTA, CDR2 FQGNSA, per germline. CDR3: CASSLDTGQPQHF. DNA of the CDR3: TGTGCCAGCAGCTTAGATACGGGTCAGCCCCAGCATTTT.

This clone appeared once. This rearrangement joins TRBV3-1 (or the pseudogene TRBV3-2) to TRBJ2-2; D uncertain. The CDR3 extends over 15 amino acids. Germline CDR1 and CDR2: LGHDT and YNNKEL (reference sequence). Trimming left V 1 base short and J 7 bases short, with 13 bases between. CDR3 sequence (DNA): TGTGCCAGCAGCCAAGGGGTGCAGTCAGGCGGGGAGCTGTTTTTT. Protein product: CASSQGVQSGGELFF.

The chain links TRBV10-3 to TRBJ2-1, with D possibly matching TRBD2 (6 bases). The ends were cut back, 6 bases at V and 5 bases at J, with 14 bases in the middle. Germline-derived CDR1 and CDR2 are ENHRY and SYGVKD. The CDR3 has 14 amino acids. The CDR3 sequence: CAISMTSSDNEQFF. The CDR3 DNA sequence: TGTGCCATCAGCATGACTAGTAGCGACAATGAGCAGTTCTTC.

The genes are TRBV5-5 and TRBJ1-6; TRBD1 agrees at 8 bases. CDR1 is SGHKS, CDR2 YYEKEE, per germline (reference sequence). The CDR3 covers 14 residues. Germline trimming cut 0 bases from V and 10 bases from J; bases unmatched to any gene: 3. The CDR3 DNA follows: TGTGCCAGCAGCTTGGAGACAGGGGAGTCACCCCTCCACTTT. Its protein is CASSLETGESPLHF.

The chain carries TRBV25-1 and TRBJ1-4; the D gene is possibly TRBD1 (5 bases). Germline V gene sequence: CDR1 MGHDK, CDR2 SYGVNS. The CDR3 has 15 residues. Trimming stripped 2 bases from V and 4 bases from J, with 11 bases between. The DNA of the CDR3 is TGTGCCAGCAGTGAACTTGACAGTGATAATGAAAAACTGTTTTTT. Translating gives CASSELDSDNEKLFF.

The chain employs TRBV7-9 and TRBJ2-3, with D maybe TRBD2 (6 bases). Per germline, CDR1 SEHNR and CDR2 FQNEAQ (reference sequence). Trimming removed 1 base from V and 1 base from J, with 9 bases in between. The CDR3 runs to 15 residues. Here the CDR3 DNA reads TGTGCCAGCAGCTTAGGGGACTTCGGCACAGATACGCAGTATTTT. This codes for CASSLGDFGTDTQYF.

V and J are TRBV28 and TRBJ1-5; D call uncertain. The CDR3 runs 12 residues. Trimming took 5 bases from V and 11 from J, leaving 13 bases between them. Germline V gene data show CDR1 as MDHEN and CDR2 as SYDVKM. The CDR3 DNA sequence: TGTGCCAGCAGTCCCCCCAGGTCTGCCCAGCATTTT. Its translation: CASSPPRSAQHF.

V usage is TRBV10-2 and J usage is TRBJ2-1; TRBD1 aligns across 9 bases. Unmatched junction bases numbered 3, after V lost 6 bases and J lost 6 bases. Germline assignment: CDR1 WSHSY and CDR2 SAAADI. The CDR3 is 13 residues long. CDR3: CASSRQGVNEQFF. In DNA, the CDR3 is TGCGCCAGCAGCAGACAGGGGGTCAATGAGCAGTTCTTC.

This clone was detected only a few times. The chain joins TRBV5-1 to TRBJ2-2; 7 bases line up with TRBD1. This CDR3 comprises 13 residues. Losses at the gene ends were 0 bases for V and 7 bases for J; bases not matched to a gene: 0. CDR1 SGHRS and CDR2 YFSETQ come from the germline V gene. CDR3 in amino acids: CASSLAGGGELFF. The CDR3 region has the DNA TGCGCCAGCAGCTTGGCAGGGGGCGGGGAGCTGTTTTTT.

The chain combines TRBV7-9 with TRBJ2-6; 8 bases align to TRBD2. CDR1 is SEHNR and CDR2 is FQNEAQ in the germline V gene (reference sequence). V shed 2 bases, J shed 0 bases, and the junction held 9 bases outside the gene matches. This CDR3 comprises 19 residues. The CDR3 reads CASSLTALAGLSGANVLTF. The CDR3 DNA is TGTGCCAGCAGCTTAACGGCTCTAGCGGGCCTCTCTGGGGCCAACGTCCTGACTTTC.

DNA of the CDR3: TGTGCCAGCAGCCCCAATCGACTAGCGGGAGGCAATGAGCAGTTCTTC. Its translation: CASSPNRLAGGNEQFF. The chain recombines TRBV4-2 with TRBJ2-1; 13 bases map to TRBD2. Unmatched junction bases numbered 6, after V lost 4 bases and J lost 6 bases. CDR1 is LGHNA, CDR2 YNFKEQ, per germline. This CDR3 has 16 residues.

The chain employs TRBV6-6 and TRBJ1-3; a possible D gene is TRBD1 (6 bases). V was clipped by 4 bases and J by 0 bases, with 10 bases between them. The germline CDR1 and CDR2 sequences are MNHNY and SVGAGI (reference sequence). The CDR3 runs 15 residues. CDR3 residues: CASSLRQDSGNTIYF. CDR3 in DNA: TGTGCCAGCAGTTTGCGACAGGACTCTGGAAACACCATATATTTT.

This chain links TRBV4-1 with TRBJ1-5; D is unclear. There are 14 residues in the CDR3. CDR1 MGHRA and CDR2 YSYEKL come from the germline V gene. V was shortened by 5 bases and J by 7 bases, with 15 bases between the two germline ends. This chain's CDR3 is CASSFGQAGQPQHF. CDR3 in DNA: TGCGCCAGCAGCTTTGGGCAGGCAGGCCAGCCCCAGCATTTT.

This clone was observed a single time. The chain combines TRBV28 with TRBJ1-6; D call uncertain. CDR3 length: 13 residues. Germline-derived CDR1 and CDR2 are MDHEN and SYDVKM. V was shortened by 7 bases and J by 9 bases, with 13 bases between the two germline ends. For the CDR3, the DNA is TGTGCCAGCACCCGCGCGCGGTCTTCACCCCTCCACTTT. Translating it yields CASTRARSSPLHF.

The rearrangement uses TRBV4-3 and TRBJ2-5; tentative D call: TRBD1 (5 bases). V was pared by 2 bases and J by 7 bases, with 17 bases between. This CDR3 spans 15 amino acids. CDR1 LGHNA and CDR2 YSLEER come from the germline V gene. Written as DNA, the CDR3 is TGCGCCAGCAGCCAATCTGACAGAGGACACGGGACCCAGTACTTC. Translating gives CASSQSDRGHGTQYF.

The chain has TRBV10-3 and TRBJ2-5, with 13 positions matching TRBD2. Germline assignment: CDR1 ENHRY and CDR2 SYGVKD. Trimming took 11 bases from V and 4 from J; bases not matched to a gene: 10. CDR3 size: 15 residues. The CDR3 DNA is TGTGCCGCAGGAGGACTAGCGGGAGTTGTAGAGACCCAGTACTTC. Its protein is CAAGGLAGVVETQYF.

The chain is built from TRBV5-1 and TRBJ1-2, with a weak D call TRBD1 (6 bases). The CDR3 contains 14 residues. Trimming took off 0 bases at V and 4 bases at J, with 10 bases between the two ends. Germline V gives CDR1 SGHRS, CDR2 YFSETQ. The CDR3 nucleotides are TGCGCCAGCAGCTTGGGACAGGTCATCTATGGCTACACCTTC. Its translation: CASSLGQVIYGYTF. The full variable domain, rest sourced from reference TRBV5-1 and TRBJ1-2, is KAGVTQTPRYLIKTRGQQVTLSCSPISGHRSVSWYQQTPGQGLQFLFEYFSETQRNKGNFPGRFSGRQFSNSRSEMNVSTLELGDSALYLCASSLGQVIYGYTFGSGTRLTVV.

The rearrangement links TRBV28 to TRBJ1-5, with TRBD1 as a possible D gene (5 bases). This CDR3 spans 14 amino acids. Trimming left V 2 bases short and J 13 bases short, with 18 bases between. CDR1 is MDHEN and CDR2 is SYDVKM in the germline V gene. In DNA form, the CDR3 reads TGTGCCAGCAGTTTAGCGGGGACGGGAGTCGTTCAGCATTTT. This encodes CASSLAGTGVVQHF. The variable domain in full, with the rest retrieved from reference TRBV28 and TRBJ1-5, is DVKVTQSSRYLVKRTGEKVFLECVQDMDHENMFWYRQDPGLGLRLIYFSYDVKMKEKGDIPEGYSVSREKKERFSLILESASTNQTSMYLCASSLAGTGVVQHFGDGTRLSIL.

This clone was detected once. The CDR3 DNA sequence: TGTGCCAGCAGCTTGGCCACAGGTTACTATGGCTACACCTTC. Translation gives CASSLATGYYGYTF. This chain uses TRBV5-6 with TRBJ1-2; weak D call: TRBD1 (5 bases). Trimming left V 0 bases short and J 3 bases short, with 9 bases between. CDR3 length: 14 amino acids. Looked up from germline, CDR1 is SGHDT and CDR2 is YYEEEE.

The CDR3 region is CASTVPGGYNEQFF. In DNA, the CDR3 is TGTGCCAGCACCGTTCCCGGAGGGTACAATGAGCAGTTCTTC. The rearrangement joins TRBV6-5 to TRBJ2-1, with D possibly matching TRBD2 (6 bases). Germline assignment: CDR1 MNHEY and CDR2 SVGAGI. The CDR3 consists of 14 residues. Trimming removed 7 bases from V and 4 bases from J, with 14 bases in between.

This chain connects TRBV2 to TRBJ1-6; 7 bases match TRBD1. This CDR3 has 14 residues. The germline V gene has CDR1 SNHLY and CDR2 FYNNEI. V lost 4 bases, J lost 10 bases, and 7 bases stayed unmatched. The CDR3 nucleotides read TGTGCCAGCAGTGGTCGACAGGGAGGATCACCCCTCCACTTT. This codes for CASSGRQGGSPLHF.

The chain uses TRBV2 and TRBJ2-1; TRBD1 is a possible D gene (5 bases). The V end lost 7 bases, the J end lost 4 bases, and 8 bases lay between the germline ends. Germline-derived CDR1 and CDR2 are SNHLY and FYNNEI. This CDR3 spans 12 amino acids. The CDR3 DNA follows: TGTGCCAGCAAGGGGAATTACAATGAGCAGTTCTTC. This gives the protein CASKGNYNEQFF.

The rearrangement uses TRBV5-6 and TRBJ2-1; a weak D match, TRBD1 (5 bases). The germline gives CDR1 SGHDT, CDR2 YYEEEE. V lost 1 base, J lost 5 bases, and 13 bases lay in between. CDR3 length: 15 amino acids. The CDR3 reads CASSLRQGKDNEQFF. As DNA, the CDR3 is TGTGCCAGCAGCTTGCGCCAGGGTAAGGACAATGAGCAGTTCTTC.

The chain uses TRBV4-1 and TRBJ2-1, with D unclear. This CDR3 is built from 15 residues. Trimming took 2 bases from V and 0 from J, leaving 8 bases between them. The germline CDR1 and CDR2 sequences are MGHRA and YSYEKL. DNA of the CDR3: TGCGCCAGCAGCCAAAGGAGTAGCTCCTACAATGAGCAGTTCTTC. Translating it yields CASSQRSSSYNEQFF.